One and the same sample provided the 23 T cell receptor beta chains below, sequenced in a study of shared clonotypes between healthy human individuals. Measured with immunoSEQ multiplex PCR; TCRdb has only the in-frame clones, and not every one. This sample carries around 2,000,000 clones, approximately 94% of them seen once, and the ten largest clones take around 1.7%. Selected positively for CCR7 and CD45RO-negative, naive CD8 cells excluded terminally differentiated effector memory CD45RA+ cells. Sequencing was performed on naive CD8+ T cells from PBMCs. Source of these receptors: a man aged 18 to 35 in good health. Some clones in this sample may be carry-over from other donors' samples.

In DNA form, the CDR3 reads TGTGCCAGCGGCCATTTGTCACCCACCGGGGAGCTGTTTTTT. Residues: CASGHLSPTGELFF. The rearrangement uses TRBV7-8 and TRBJ2-2; D is unresolved. Trimming removed 8 bases from V and 4 bases from J, with 14 bases in between. Germline CDR1 is SGHVS and CDR2 is FQNEAQ. The CDR3 extends over 14 amino acids.

The CDR3: CASRSPPEAFF. The CDR3 nucleotides are TGTGCCAGCAGATCCCCGCCAGAAGCTTTCTTT. The chain is built from TRBV6-5 and TRBJ1-1; D is undetermined. This CDR3 comprises 11 residues. Looked up from germline, CDR1 is MNHEY and CDR2 is SVGAGI. Trimming left V 6 bases short and J 8 bases short, with 10 bases between.

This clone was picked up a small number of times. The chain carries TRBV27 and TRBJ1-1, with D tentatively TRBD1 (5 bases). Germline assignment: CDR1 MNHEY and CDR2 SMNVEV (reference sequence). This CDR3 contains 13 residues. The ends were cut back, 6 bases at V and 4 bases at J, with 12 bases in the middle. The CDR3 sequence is CASSQGTVTEAFF. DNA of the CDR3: TGTGCCAGCAGCCAGGGAACAGTCACTGAAGCTTTCTTT.

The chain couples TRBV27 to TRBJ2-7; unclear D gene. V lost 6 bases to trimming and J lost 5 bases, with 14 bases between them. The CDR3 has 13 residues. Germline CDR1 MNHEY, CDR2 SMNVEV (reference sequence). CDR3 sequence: CASRGSIWNEQYF. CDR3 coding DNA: TGTGCCAGCAGGGGTTCCATCTGGAACGAGCAGTACTTC.

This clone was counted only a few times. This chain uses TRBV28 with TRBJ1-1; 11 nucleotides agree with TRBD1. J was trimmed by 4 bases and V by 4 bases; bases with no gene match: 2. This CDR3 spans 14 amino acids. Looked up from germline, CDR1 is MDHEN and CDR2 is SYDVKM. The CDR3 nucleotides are TGTGCCAGCAGTTGGACAGGGGGCCGCACTGAAGCTTTCTTT. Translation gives CASSWTGGRTEAFF.

The chain's CDR3 is CASSMGLETQYF. CDR3 nucleotide sequence: TGTGCCAGTAGTATGGGGTTGGAGACCCAGTACTTC. The chain uses TRBV19 and TRBJ2-5, with D unresolved. The CDR3 contains 12 residues. With 3 bases removed from V and 5 bases from J, the gap between germline ends came to 7 bases. Germline V gene lookup returns CDR1 LNHDA and CDR2 SQIVND (reference sequence).

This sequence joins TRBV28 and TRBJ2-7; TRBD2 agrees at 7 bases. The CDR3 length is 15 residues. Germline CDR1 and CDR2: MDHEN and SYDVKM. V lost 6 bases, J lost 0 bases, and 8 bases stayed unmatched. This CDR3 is CASRRTGGSSYEQYF. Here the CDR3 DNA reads TGTGCCAGCAGAAGAACGGGAGGAAGCTCCTACGAGCAGTACTTC.

Written as DNA, the CDR3 is TGTGCCTGGAGTCAACGGCCGAGCAGGTACAATGAGCAGTTCTTC. Amino acids: CAWSQRPSRYNEQFF. This chain links TRBV30 with TRBJ2-1, with D unclear. V was shortened by 2 bases and J by 4 bases, with 15 bases between the two germline ends. CDR1 is GTSNPN, CDR2 SVGIG, per germline (reference sequence). This CDR3 comprises 15 residues.

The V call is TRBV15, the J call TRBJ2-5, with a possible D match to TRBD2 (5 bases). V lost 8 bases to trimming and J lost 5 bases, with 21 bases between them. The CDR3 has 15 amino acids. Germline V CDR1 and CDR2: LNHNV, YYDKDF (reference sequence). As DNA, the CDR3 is TGTGCCACCGGGGATAGGCGGGCCCTAGGGGAGACCCAGTACTTC. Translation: CATGDRRALGETQYF. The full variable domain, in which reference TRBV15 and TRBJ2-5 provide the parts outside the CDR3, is DAMVIQNPRYQVTQFGKPVTLSCSQTLNHNVMYWYQQKSSQAPKLLFHYYDKDFNNEADTPDNFQSRRPNTSFCFLDIRSPGLGDTAMYLCATGDRRALGETQYFGPGTRLLVL.

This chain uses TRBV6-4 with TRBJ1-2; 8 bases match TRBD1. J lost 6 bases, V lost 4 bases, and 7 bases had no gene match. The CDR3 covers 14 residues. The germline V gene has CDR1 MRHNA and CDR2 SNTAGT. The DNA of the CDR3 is TGTGCCAGCAGTGCCGGACAGGGCGACGATGGCTACACCTTC. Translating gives CASSAGQGDDGYTF.

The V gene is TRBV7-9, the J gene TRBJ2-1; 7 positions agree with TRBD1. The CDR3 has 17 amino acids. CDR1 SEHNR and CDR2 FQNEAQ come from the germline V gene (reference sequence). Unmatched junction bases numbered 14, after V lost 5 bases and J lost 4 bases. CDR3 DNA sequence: TGTGCCAGCAGCGTACGGGACCCCAGACAGGGTTACAATGAGCAGTTCTTC. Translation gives CASSVRDPRQGYNEQFF.

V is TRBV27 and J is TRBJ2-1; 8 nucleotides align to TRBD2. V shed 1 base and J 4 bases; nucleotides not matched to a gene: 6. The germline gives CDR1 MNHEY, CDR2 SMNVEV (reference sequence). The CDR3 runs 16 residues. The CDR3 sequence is CASSLYASGSYNEQFF. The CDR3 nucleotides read TGTGCCAGCAGTTTATATGCGAGCGGGAGTTACAATGAGCAGTTCTTC.

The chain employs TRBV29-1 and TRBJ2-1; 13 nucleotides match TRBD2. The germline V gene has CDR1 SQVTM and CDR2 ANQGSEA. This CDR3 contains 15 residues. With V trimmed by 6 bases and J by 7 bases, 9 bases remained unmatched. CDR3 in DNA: TGCAGCGTAACCGGGACTAGCGGGACTTGGAATGAGCAGTTCTTC. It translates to CSVTGTSGTWNEQFF.

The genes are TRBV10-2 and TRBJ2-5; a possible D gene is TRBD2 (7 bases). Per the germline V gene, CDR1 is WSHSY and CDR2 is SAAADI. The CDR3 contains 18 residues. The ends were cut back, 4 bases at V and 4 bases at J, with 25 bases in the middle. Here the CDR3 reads CASSGGGQGGGSRETQYF. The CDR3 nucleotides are TGCGCCAGCAGTGGGGGGGGGCAGGGCGGAGGTTCCAGAGAGACCCAGTACTTC.

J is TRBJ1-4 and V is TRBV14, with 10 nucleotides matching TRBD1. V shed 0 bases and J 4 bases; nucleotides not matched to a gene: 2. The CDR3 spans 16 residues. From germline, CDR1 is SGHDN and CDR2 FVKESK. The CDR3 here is CASSQEDRGVNEKLFF. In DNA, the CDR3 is TGTGCCAGCAGCCAAGAGGACAGGGGGGTTAATGAAAAACTGTTTTTT.

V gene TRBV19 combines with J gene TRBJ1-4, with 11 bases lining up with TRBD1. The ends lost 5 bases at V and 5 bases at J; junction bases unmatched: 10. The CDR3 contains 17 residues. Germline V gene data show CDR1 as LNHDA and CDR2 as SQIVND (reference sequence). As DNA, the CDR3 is TGTGCCAGTAGTGCGTATCGGACAGGGGGCCTGAATGAAAAACTGTTTTTT. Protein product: CASSAYRTGGLNEKLFF.

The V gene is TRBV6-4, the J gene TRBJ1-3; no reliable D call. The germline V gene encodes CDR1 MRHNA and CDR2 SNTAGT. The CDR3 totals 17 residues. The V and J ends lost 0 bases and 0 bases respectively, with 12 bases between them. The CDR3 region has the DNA TGTGCCAGCAGTGACTCTTTGAAAGGGCACTCTGGAAACACCATATATTTT. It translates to CASSDSLKGHSGNTIYF.

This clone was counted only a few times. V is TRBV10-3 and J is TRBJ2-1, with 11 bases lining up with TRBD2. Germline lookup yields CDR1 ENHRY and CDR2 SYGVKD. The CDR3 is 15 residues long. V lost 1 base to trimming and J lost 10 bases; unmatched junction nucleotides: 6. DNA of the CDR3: TGTGCCATCAGTGAGTTTGATAGCGGGAGGGGAGAGCAGTTCTTC. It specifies CAISEFDSGRGEQFF.

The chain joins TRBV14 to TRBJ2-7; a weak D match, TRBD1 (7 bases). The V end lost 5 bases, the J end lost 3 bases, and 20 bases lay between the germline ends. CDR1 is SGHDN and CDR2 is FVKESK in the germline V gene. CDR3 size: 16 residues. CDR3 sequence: CASSGSGGIRDYEQYF. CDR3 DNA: TGTGCCAGCAGCGGGTCAGGGGGGATAAGGGACTACGAGCAGTACTTC.

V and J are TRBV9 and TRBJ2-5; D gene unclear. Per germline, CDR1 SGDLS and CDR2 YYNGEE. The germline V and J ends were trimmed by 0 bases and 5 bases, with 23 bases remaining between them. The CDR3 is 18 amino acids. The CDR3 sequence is CASSVDPLSERWDETQYF. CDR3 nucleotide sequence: TGTGCCAGCAGCGTAGACCCGCTGTCGGAAAGATGGGATGAGACCCAGTACTTC.

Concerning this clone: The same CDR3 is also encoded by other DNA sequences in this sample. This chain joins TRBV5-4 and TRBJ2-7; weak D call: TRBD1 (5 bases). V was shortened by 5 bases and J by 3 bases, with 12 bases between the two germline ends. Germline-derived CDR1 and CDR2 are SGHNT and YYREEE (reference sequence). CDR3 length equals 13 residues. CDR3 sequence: CASSTGPSYEQYF. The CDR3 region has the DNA TGTGCCAGCAGTACAGGACCAAGCTACGAGCAGTACTTC.

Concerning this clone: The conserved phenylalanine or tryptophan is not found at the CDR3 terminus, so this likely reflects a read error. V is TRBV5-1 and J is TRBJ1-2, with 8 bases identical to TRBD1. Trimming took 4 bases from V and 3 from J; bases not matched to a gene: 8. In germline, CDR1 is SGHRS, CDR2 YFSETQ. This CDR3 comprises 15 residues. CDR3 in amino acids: CASSISPGGDYGYTS. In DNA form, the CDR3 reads TGCGCCAGCAGCATCTCCCCAGGGGGCGACTATGGCTACACCTCC.

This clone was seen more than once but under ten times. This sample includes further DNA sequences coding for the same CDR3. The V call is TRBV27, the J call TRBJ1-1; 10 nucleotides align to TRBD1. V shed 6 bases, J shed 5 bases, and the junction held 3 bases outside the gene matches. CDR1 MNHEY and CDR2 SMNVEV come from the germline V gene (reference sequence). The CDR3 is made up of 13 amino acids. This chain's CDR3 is CASSDRGRTEAFF. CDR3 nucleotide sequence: TGTGCCAGCAGCGACAGGGGGCGAACTGAAGCTTTCTTT.